This T cell receptor beta chain was observed in a study of radiotherapy plus CTLA-4 blockade in lung cancer. Overall study: Objective responses arose in 18% of patients, and 25% to 35% experienced disease control.

Assay: immunoSEQ multiplex PCR; the TCRdb copy retains only in-frame clones and omits some. The data hold about 49,000 clones, with approximately 70% observed a single time. Note on this clone: Its antigen remains unidentified. Other DNA sequences in the same sample also yield this CDR3.

General study findings and limits: The study found tumor-derived TCR clones expanded in blood after radiotherapy plus ipilimumab.

Ipilimumab-mediated CTLA-4 blockade plus focal radiation was given to patients having chemo-refractory metastatic non-small-cell lung cancer. Trimming left V 0 bases short and J 6 bases short, with 9 bases between. Germline V gene lookup returns CDR1 SGDLS and CDR2 YYNGEE. The CDR3 covers 13 residues. This TCR was recovered from a human donor with non-small cell lung cancer who had a complete response to radiotherapy plus ipilimumab. V gene TRBV9 combines with J gene TRBJ1-2, with D possibly TRBD1 on 5 matching bases. The input for sequencing was peripheral blood, taken from a patient treated with radiotherapy plus ipilimumab. CDR3 nucleotides: TGTGCCAGCAGCGTAGTTACAGGCAATGGCTACACCTTC. Translating it yields CASSVVTGNGYTF.